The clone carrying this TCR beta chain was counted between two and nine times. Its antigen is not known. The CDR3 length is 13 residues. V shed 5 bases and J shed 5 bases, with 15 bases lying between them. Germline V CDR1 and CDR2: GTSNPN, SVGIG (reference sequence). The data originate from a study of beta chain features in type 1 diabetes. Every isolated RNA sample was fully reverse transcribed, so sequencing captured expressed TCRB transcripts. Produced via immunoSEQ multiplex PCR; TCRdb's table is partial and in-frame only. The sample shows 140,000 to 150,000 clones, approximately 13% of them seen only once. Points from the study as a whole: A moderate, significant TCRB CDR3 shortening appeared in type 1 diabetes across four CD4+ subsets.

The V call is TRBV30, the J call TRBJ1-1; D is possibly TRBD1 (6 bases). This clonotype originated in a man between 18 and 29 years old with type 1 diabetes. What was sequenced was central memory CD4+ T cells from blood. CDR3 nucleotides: TGTGCCTGGGAGACAGGTGATCGGACTGAAGCTTTCTTT. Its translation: CAWETGDRTEAFF. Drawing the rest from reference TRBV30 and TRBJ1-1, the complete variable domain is SQTIHQWPATLVQPVGSPLSLECTVEGTSNPNLYWYRQAAGRGLQLLFYSVGIGQISSEVPQNLSASRPQDRQFILSSKKLLLSDSGFYLCAWETGDRTEAFFGQGTRLTVV.